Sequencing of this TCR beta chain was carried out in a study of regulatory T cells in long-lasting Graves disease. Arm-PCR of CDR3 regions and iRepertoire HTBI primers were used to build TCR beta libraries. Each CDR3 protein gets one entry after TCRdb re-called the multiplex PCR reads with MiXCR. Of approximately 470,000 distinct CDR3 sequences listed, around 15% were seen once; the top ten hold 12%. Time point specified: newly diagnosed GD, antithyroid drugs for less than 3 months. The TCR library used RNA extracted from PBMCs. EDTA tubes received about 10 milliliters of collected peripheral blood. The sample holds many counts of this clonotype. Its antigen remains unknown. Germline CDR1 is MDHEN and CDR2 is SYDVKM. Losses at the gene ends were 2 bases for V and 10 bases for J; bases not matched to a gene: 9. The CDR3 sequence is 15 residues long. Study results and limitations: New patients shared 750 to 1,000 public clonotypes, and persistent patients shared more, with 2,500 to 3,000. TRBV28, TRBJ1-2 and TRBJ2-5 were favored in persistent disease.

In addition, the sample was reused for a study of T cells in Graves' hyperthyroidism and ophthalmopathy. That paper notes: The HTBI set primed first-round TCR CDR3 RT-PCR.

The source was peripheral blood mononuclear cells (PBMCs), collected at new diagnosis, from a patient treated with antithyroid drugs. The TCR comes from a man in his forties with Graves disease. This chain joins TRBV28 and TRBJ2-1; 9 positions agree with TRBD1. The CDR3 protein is CASSLTTGGPGEQFF. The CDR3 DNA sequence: TGTGCCAGCAGTTTAACGACAGGGGGGCCTGGGGAGCAGTTCTTC.